What follows are 24 T cell receptor beta chains derived from one specimen sequenced in a study of cytomegalovirus exposure and HLA in healthy donors. The PCR contained 60 Vbeta and 13 Jbeta primers. Sequencing used immunoSEQ multiplex PCR; TCRdb keeps in-frame clones, though not all of them. The sample has over 200,000 clones; around 89% are singletons. The sample consisted of PBMCs. Receptors originate from a woman aged 18-29 years in good health and CMV-seronegative.

The chain is built from TRBV25-1 and TRBJ1-4, with 7 positions matching TRBD1. The germline CDR1 and CDR2 sequences are MGHDK and SYGVNS. The junction had 7 bases not matched to a gene; V was cut back by 1 base and J by 2 bases. This CDR3 is built from 17 residues. The CDR3 DNA follows: TGTGCCAGCAGTGAATCCGGCAGGGGGATGACTAATGAAAAACTGTTTTTT. Protein product: CASSESGRGMTNEKLFF.

This clone occurred once. The chain has TRBV5-5 and TRBJ2-2, with a weak D call TRBD2 (5 bases). The CDR3 spans 15 residues. V shed 0 bases and J shed 3 bases, with 9 bases lying between them. Germline V gene sequence: CDR1 SGHKS, CDR2 YYEKEE (reference sequence). The CDR3 sequence is CASSLVAGYTGELFF. The CDR3 DNA reads TGTGCCAGCAGCTTGGTTGCGGGTTACACCGGGGAGCTGTTTTTT.

This clone has only one observation. The chain's CDR3 is CASSLGPGTGPYEQYF. CDR3 in DNA: TGTGCCAGCAGCTTAGGTCCCGGGACAGGGCCCTACGAGCAGTACTTC. The chain uses TRBV7-2 and TRBJ2-7; 9 bases map to TRBD1. V was clipped by 1 base and J by 2 bases; unmatched bases: 6. This CDR3 has 16 amino acids. Per germline, CDR1 SGHTA and CDR2 FQGNSA.

The V call is TRBV7-2, the J call TRBJ1-2; 8 bases map to TRBD1. The CDR3 totals 16 residues. Germline V gives CDR1 SGHTA, CDR2 FQGNSA. The ends lost 5 bases at V and 0 bases at J; junction bases unmatched: 8. CDR3 residues: CASSRGQGTANYGYTF. The DNA of the CDR3 is TGTGCCAGCAGCCGCGGACAGGGAACAGCTAACTATGGCTACACCTTC. Full variable domain (remainder filled in from reference TRBV7-2 and TRBJ1-2): GAGVSQSPSNKVTEKGKDVELRCDPISGHTALYWYRQSLGQGLEFLIYFQGNSAPDKSGLPSDRFSAERTGGSVSTLTIQRTQQEDSAVYLCASSRGQGTANYGYTFGSGTRLTVV.

CDR3 bases: TGCGCCAGCAGCAGTACAGGGGGCGCTGGTCAGCCCCAGCATTTT. Protein sequence: CASSSTGGAGQPQHF. The V gene is TRBV5-1, the J gene TRBJ1-5; TRBD1 matches 9 bases. J gave up 6 bases and V 4 bases, and 8 bases lay outside the gene matches. CDR3 length: 15 amino acids. Germline V gene data show CDR1 as SGHRS and CDR2 as YFSETQ.

This sequence joins TRBV4-3 and TRBJ1-6; the D is unclear. V was clipped by 0 bases and J by 1 base, with 7 bases between them. The germline V gene has CDR1 LGHNA and CDR2 YSLEER. The CDR3 length is 16 residues. The CDR3 DNA reads as TGCGCCAGCAGCCAAGAACAGTTATCCTATAATTCACCCCTCCACTTT. Protein product: CASSQEQLSYNSPLHF.

The chain couples TRBV6-6 to TRBJ2-7; tentative D call: TRBD1 (6 bases). Germline V gene lookup returns CDR1 MNHNY and CDR2 SVGAGI (reference sequence). Trimming pared 8 bases from V and 3 bases from J, leaving 14 bases between. This CDR3 is built from 13 residues. CDR3: CASVTGSGYEQYF. CDR3 DNA sequence: TGTGCCAGCGTTACAGGGTCCGGCTACGAGCAGTACTTC.

The chain is built from TRBV4-3 and TRBJ1-6, with D possibly being TRBD1 (5 bases). Trimming stripped 0 bases from V and 8 bases from J, with 20 bases between. Germline V gene lookup returns CDR1 LGHNA and CDR2 YSLEER. This CDR3 has 18 residues. CDR3 bases: TGCGCCAGCAGCCAAGAAGGGTGGGGCAGGATCGGTTATTCACCCCTCCACTTT. Protein product: CASSQEGWGRIGYSPLHF.

The V and J genes are TRBV14 and TRBJ1-2; D unresolved. The germline CDR1 and CDR2 sequences are SGHDN and FVKESK. Trimming stripped 0 bases from V and 4 bases from J, with 15 bases between. The CDR3 covers 16 residues. CDR3 bases: TGTGCCAGCAGCCAAGAGGATCGGGTATGGAGCTATGGCTACACCTTC. Its translation: CASSQEDRVWSYGYTF.

The V call is TRBV6-1, the J call TRBJ2-7, with D tentatively TRBD2 (5 bases). The germline CDR1 and CDR2 sequences are MNHNS and SASEGT. The CDR3 runs 13 residues. V lost 5 bases and J 2 bases, leaving 10 bases between the germline ends. Here the CDR3 reads CASSSRDAYEQYF. The CDR3, as DNA: TGTGCCAGCAGTTCACGGGATGCCTACGAGCAGTACTTC.

This chain links TRBV5-6 with TRBJ2-1; D is uncertain. V lost 4 bases and J 5 bases, leaving 13 bases between the germline ends. There are 14 residues in the CDR3. CDR1 is SGHDT, CDR2 YYEEEE, per germline. CDR3 amino acids: CASSPPFPDNEQFF. CDR3 DNA: TGTGCCAGCAGCCCTCCTTTCCCAGACAATGAGCAGTTCTTC. Variable domain in full (rest from reference TRBV5-6 and TRBJ2-1): DAGVTQSPTHLIKTRGQQVTLRCSPKSGHDTVSWYQQALGQGPQFIFQYYEEEERQRGNFPDRFSGHQFPNYSSELNVNALLLGDSALYLCASSPPFPDNEQFFGPGTRLTVL.

The rearrangement links TRBV23-1 to TRBJ1-5; possibly TRBD1 for D (6 bases). TRBV23-1 is assigned to the ORF class and has an uncertain function. This CDR3 has 14 amino acids. Trimming pared 4 bases from V and 6 bases from J, leaving 13 bases between. The CDR3, as DNA: TGCGCCAGCAGTCCGAGACAGGTAAGTCAGCCCCAGCATTTT. Translated, it gives CASSPRQVSQPQHF.

The chain carries TRBV18 and TRBJ1-4, with 7 bases aligning to TRBD1. The CDR3 has 16 amino acids. V was clipped by 3 bases and J by 1 base; unmatched bases: 5. Per germline, CDR1 KGHSH and CDR2 LQKENI. CDR3 DNA sequence: TGTGCCAGCTCACCGGACAGGACTGAAACTAATGAAAAACTGTTTTTT. Residues: CASSPDRTETNEKLFF.

The chain uses TRBV11-2 and TRBJ1-6, with TRBD1 matching 8 bases. The CDR3 consists of 16 residues. The trim removed 5 bases at V and 9 bases at J, leaving 12 bases unmatched. Germline CDR1 is SGHAT and CDR2 is FQNNGV. Here the CDR3 DNA reads TGTGCCAGCAGCGTGAGCAGGGGGCTCGACATTTCACCCCTCCACTTT. Translated: CASSVSRGLDISPLHF.

The gene calls are TRBV18 and TRBJ1-5; D may be TRBD1 (5 bases). Germline values: CDR1 KGHSH, CDR2 LQKENI. CDR3 length equals 15 residues. Between the trimmed V and J ends, which lost 3 bases and 5 bases, there was a span of 14 bases. The CDR3 region is CASSPGVGGDQPQHF. The CDR3 nucleotides are TGTGCCAGCTCACCGGGGGTTGGAGGGGATCAGCCCCAGCATTTT.

CDR3 loop: CASSSLQGRGDPEAFF. The CDR3 nucleotides read TGTGCCAGCAGCTCTTTACAGGGACGGGGGGACCCTGAAGCTTTCTTT. V is TRBV7-9 and J is TRBJ1-1, with D perhaps TRBD1 (6 bases). Trimming removed 4 bases from V and 6 bases from J, with 21 bases in between. The CDR3 has 16 residues. CDR1 is SEHNR, CDR2 FQNEAQ, per germline (reference sequence). Filled out from reference TRBV7-9 and TRBJ1-1, the complete variable domain reads DTGVSQNPRHKITKRGQNVTFRCDPISEHNRLYWYRQTLGQGPEFLTYFQNEAQLEKSRLLSDRFSAERPKGSFSTLEIQRTEQGDSAMYLCASSSLQGRGDPEAFFGQGTRLTVV.

The J gene is TRBJ2-3, the V gene TRBV27, with 7 bases aligning to TRBD2. Trimming at V came to 5 bases and at J to 1 base, leaving 3 bases not matched to a gene. Germline-derived CDR1 and CDR2 are MNHEY and SMNVEV (reference sequence). CDR3 length: 14 amino acids. The CDR3 coding sequence is TGTGCCAGCAGTCTAGGACTAGGCACAGATACGCAGTATTTT. Its translation is CASSLGLGTDTQYF.

This chain connects TRBV5-1 to TRBJ1-1, with D possibly matching TRBD1 (6 bases). The V end lost 0 bases, the J end lost 0 bases, and 9 bases lay between the germline ends. This CDR3 region has 15 residues. Germline CDR1 and CDR2: SGHRS and YFSETQ. CDR3 amino acids: CASSLGSGVNTEAFF. The CDR3 bases are TGCGCCAGCAGCTTGGGGTCAGGGGTGAACACTGAAGCTTTCTTT.

The V call is TRBV28, the J call TRBJ2-1, with D possibly matching TRBD2 (5 bases). V dropped 4 bases and J dropped 3 bases, with 13 bases sitting between them. CDR1 is MDHEN, CDR2 SYDVKM, per germline. The CDR3 sequence is 15 residues long. The CDR3 reads CASSWLRARYNEQFF. The CDR3 coding sequence is TGTGCCAGCAGTTGGTTGCGGGCCCGCTACAATGAGCAGTTCTTC.

The chain combines TRBV27 with TRBJ2-2; 9 positions agree with TRBD2. The CDR3 is 19 amino acids. Germline V gene lookup returns CDR1 MNHEY and CDR2 SMNVEV (reference sequence). V lost 0 bases, J lost 4 bases, and 12 bases stayed unmatched. Written as DNA, the CDR3 is TGTGCCAGCAGTTTATCCCCGAGGGGTAGCGGGAGTGGCACCGGGGAGCTGTTTTTT. The encoded protein is CASSLSPRGSGSGTGELFF.

This chain connects TRBV27 to TRBJ1-3; D may be TRBD1 (5 bases). Per germline, CDR1 MNHEY and CDR2 SMNVEV (reference sequence). The CDR3 runs to 14 residues. The V and J ends lost 4 bases and 3 bases respectively, with 10 bases between them. The CDR3 spells CASSYGGFGNTIYF. For the CDR3, the DNA is TGTGCCAGCAGTTATGGGGGGTTTGGAAACACCATATATTTT.

Written as DNA, the CDR3 is TGCGCCAGCAGCCAAGTCTTACGGGACAGATTCTCTGGAAACACCATATATTTT. Its translation: CASSQVLRDRFSGNTIYF. The chain uses TRBV4-3 and TRBJ1-3; 7 bases are a match to TRBD1. V trimming: 1 base; J trimming: 0 bases; junction bases outside the gene matches: 9. Germline V gives CDR1 LGHNA, CDR2 YSLEER. This CDR3 is 18 amino acids long.

This clone was observed a single time. The rearrangement joins TRBV20-1 to TRBJ1-4; the D gene is possibly TRBD1 (5 bases). The V end was cut by 6 bases, the J end by 8 bases, with 10 bases between. The CDR3 sequence is 11 residues long. Germline CDR1 is DFQATT and CDR2 is SNEGSKA (reference sequence). The CDR3 spells CSAGAGEKLFF. The CDR3 DNA is TGCAGTGCAGGGGCAGGAGAAAAACTGTTTTTT.

The rearrangement joins TRBV10-3 to TRBJ2-5; D perhaps matches TRBD1 (6 bases). Trimming stripped 3 bases from V and 4 bases from J, with 6 bases between. The CDR3 has 12 residues. CDR1 ENHRY and CDR2 SYGVKD come from the germline V gene. The CDR3 nucleotides read TGTGCCATCAGTGACAGGGGAGAGACCCAGTACTTC. Translation: CAISDRGETQYF.